This record concerns one TCR beta chain sequence. This CDR3 spans 13 amino acids. The germline V gene encodes CDR1 LGHNA and CDR2 YSLEER. J was trimmed by 8 bases and V by 5 bases; bases with no gene match: 7. This entry belongs to a study of T-cell memory formation after mild COVID-19. Study overall: In these data, TCR clusters were largely donor specific.

TCRdb fed the 5' RACE reads into MiXCR, producing one record per CDR3 protein. The table lists hundreds of thousands of distinct CDR3 sequences, around 20% of them singletons. V usage is TRBV4-3 and J usage is TRBJ1-2; 8 bases match TRBD1. Input material: PBMCs or a T cell subset sorted from them (not recorded which). The receptor was derived from an adult woman who had mild COVID-19 (a few samples of this study predate the infection). Cell type and time point are not known. In DNA form, the CDR3 reads TGCGCCAGCAGCAGACAGGGGTTTGGCGGCTACACCTTC. This encodes CASSRQGFGGYTF.